This TCR beta chain is from a study of T cells in Graves' hyperthyroidism and ophthalmopathy. Study conclusions and caveats: Median prediction lead before ophthalmopathy onset was 6.5 months with the model.

Those with hyperthyroidism were 18 to 65 years old, newly diagnosed, and ill for under 2 months. The source of the PBMCs was 10 ml of fresh peripheral blood. With 5 bases removed from V and 2 bases from J, the gap between germline ends came to 16 bases. The CDR3 is made up of 15 amino acids. Germline-derived CDR1 and CDR2 are MNHNS and SASEGT. Note on this clonotype: Its antigen is not identified.

There were TCR beta CDR3 regions amplified from RNA transcripts. The study used the HTBI primer set for a first-round RT-PCR of the TCR CDR3. TCRdb recomputed calls from the multiplex PCR reads with MiXCR, one row per CDR3 protein. Among some 560,000 distinct CDR3 sequences listed, more than 15% were seen once. The chain is built from TRBV6-1 and TRBJ2-7, with D unresolved. Material for sequencing was blood. The TCR sequence derives from a young woman with Graves' hyperthyroidism. CDR3 sequence reads: CASSPRTDPTYEQYF. The CDR3 DNA reads as TGTGCCAGCAGTCCGCGGACGGACCCTACCTACGAGCAGTACTTC.